This entry lists 26 T cell receptor beta chains sequenced from one sample in a study of regulatory T cells in long-lasting Graves disease. Time point meaning: persistent/refractory GD, antithyroid drugs over 5 years with positive TRAb. Generation of the TCR library employed RNA extracted from PBMCs. HTBI primers from iRepertoire and Arm-PCR of CDR3 regions yielded the TCR beta libraries. TCRdb redid the calling of the multiplex PCR reads with MiXCR, one entry per CDR3 protein. The profile shows over 350,000 distinct CDR3 sequences, less than 25% of them singletons. Sequencing used peripheral blood mononuclear cells (PBMCs), obtained when the disease was refractory, from a patient treated with antithyroid drugs. The receptors shown here come from a female donor with Graves disease.

The chain joins TRBV30 to TRBJ1-1; possibly TRBD1 for D (5 bases). This CDR3 has 12 residues. Germline CDR1 is GTSNPN and CDR2 is SVGIG (reference sequence). The CDR3 loop is CAPDKKSGEAFF. The CDR3 DNA reads TGTGCACCGGACAAAAAAAGTGGGGAAGCTTTCTTT.

This clonotype was seen at least ten times. The chain recombines TRBV2 with TRBJ2-6; D not resolved. CDR3 length: 13 amino acids. CDR1 SNHLY and CDR2 FYNNEI come from the germline V gene. Trimming removed 7 bases from V and 0 bases from J, with 4 bases in between. This chain's CDR3 is CASTLSGANVLTF. DNA of the CDR3: TGTGCCAGCACCCTCTCTGGGGCCAACGTCCTGACTTTC.

This clonotype was picked up many times. The chain combines TRBV7-2 with TRBJ1-2; no firm D call. Germline V gene data show CDR1 as SGHTA and CDR2 as FQGNSA. The CDR3 has 16 residues. Deletions cut 0 bases from V and 4 bases from J, with 15 bases between. The CDR3 is CASSLAGSRGTYGYTF. CDR3 nucleotide sequence: TGTGCCAGCAGCTTAGCAGGCAGCCGGGGTACCTATGGCTACACCTTC.

This clonotype was counted a few times. The J gene is TRBJ2-5, the V gene TRBV13; D uncertain. The CDR3 length is 13 residues. Looked up from germline, CDR1 is PRHDT and CDR2 is FYEKMQ (reference sequence). Trimming left V 4 bases short and J 4 bases short, with 10 bases between. As DNA, the CDR3 is TGTGCCAGCAGCTCCCGCCCCGGAGAGACCCAGTACTTC. Residues: CASSSRPGETQYF.

This clonotype showed up just a few times. The CDR3 is CASSFSQGLAGRDEQFF. CDR3 DNA: TGTGCCAGCAGCTTCTCCCAGGGACTAGCGGGACGGGATGAGCAGTTCTTC. The rearrangement joins TRBV11-2 to TRBJ2-1; TRBD2 aligns across 13 bases. Germline V CDR1 and CDR2: SGHAT, FQNNGV. CDR3 size: 17 residues. V was clipped by 3 bases and J by 8 bases; unmatched bases: 10.

This clonotype was seen many times. The chain uses TRBV12-5 and TRBJ2-3; 9 nucleotides align to TRBD1. This CDR3 spans 14 amino acids. V gave up 7 bases and J gave up 6 bases; unmatched junction bases: 8. Germline CDR1 and CDR2: LGHNT and FRNRAP. CDR3 nucleotide sequence: TGTGCTAGTGCCGCGGGACAGGGTTCCGATACGCAGTATTTT. This gives the protein CASAAGQGSDTQYF.

In its sample, this clonotype was seen a few times. The chain recombines TRBV7-2 with TRBJ2-2; D call uncertain. CDR3 length: 15 amino acids. Per germline, CDR1 SGHTA and CDR2 FQGNSA. The V gene lost 4 bases and the J gene lost 3 bases, with 12 bases spanning the gap. The CDR3 DNA reads TGTGCCAGCAGCTCCGCCCGACGCGACACCGGGGAGCTGTTTTTT. This encodes CASSSARRDTGELFF.

This clonotype was picked up many times. The chain employs TRBV30 and TRBJ1-1; D gene ambiguous. V lost 2 bases and J lost 10, with 17 bases in between. The CDR3 has 13 residues. In germline, CDR1 is GTSNPN, CDR2 SVGIG (reference sequence). The CDR3 region has the DNA TGTGCCTGGAGTACGTCGACGGCGGTGGGAGCTTTCTTT. Its protein is CAWSTSTAVGAFF. The variable domain in full, with the rest retrieved from reference TRBV30 and TRBJ1-1, is SQTIHQWPATLVQPVGSPLSLECTVEGTSNPNLYWYRQAAGRGLQLLFYSVGIGQISSEVPQNLSASRPQDRQFILSSKKLLLSDSGFYLCAWSTSTAVGAFFGQGTRLTVV.

The V gene is TRBV6-1, the J gene TRBJ2-3; 8 bases match TRBD1. V trimming: 6 bases; J trimming: 6 bases; junction bases outside the gene matches: 11. Germline V lookup: CDR1 MNHNS, CDR2 SASEGT. This CDR3 contains 15 residues. The CDR3, as DNA: TGTGCCAGCAGACCAGCGGACAGGGATATGGATACGCAGTATTTT. Its translation: CASRPADRDMDTQYF.

Of note for this clonotype: A much larger clone is a single base away; this may be a read error. V is TRBV5-1 and J is TRBJ1-1; D possibly corresponds to TRBD1 (5 bases). Trimming pared 7 bases from V and 0 bases from J, leaving 13 bases between. This CDR3 is 14 amino acids long. Germline V gene sequence: CDR1 SGHRS, CDR2 YFSETQ. CDR3 protein: CASGPGLMNTEAFF. In nucleotides, the CDR3 is TGCGCCAGCGGCCCGGGACTCATGAACACTGAAGCTTTCTTT.

The chain combines TRBV7-2 with TRBJ2-7; D is unclear. Germline CDR1 and CDR2: SGHTA and FQGNSA. V lost 5 bases, J lost 4 bases, and 9 bases lay in between. The CDR3 totals 12 residues. In DNA form, the CDR3 reads TGTGCCAGCAGCACGGAACTATACGAGCAGTACTTC. It is translated as CASSTELYEQYF.

This clonotype was detected only a few times. As DNA, the CDR3 is TGCAGCGGACGGACGACGGGGGGGCACACCGGGGAGCTGTTTTTT. As protein: CSGRTTGGHTGELFF. The rearrangement joins TRBV29-1 to TRBJ2-2; 8 positions agree with TRBD2. The CDR3 totals 15 residues. The V gene's germline CDR1 is SQVTM and CDR2 ANQGSEA. With V trimmed by 7 bases and J by 3 bases, 10 bases remained unmatched.

This clonotype was seen ten or more times. The chain combines TRBV3-1 with TRBJ1-1; D is possibly TRBD1 (5 bases). Trimming left V 5 bases short and J 1 base short, with 8 bases between. The CDR3 totals 13 residues. Per germline, CDR1 LGHDT and CDR2 YNNKEL (reference sequence). The CDR3 reads CASSGDWNTEAFF. CDR3 coding DNA: TGTGCCAGCAGCGGGGACTGGAACACTGAAGCTTTCTTT.

This clonotype was counted many times. The chain employs TRBV20-1 and TRBJ1-2; TRBD1 matches 7 bases. Germline V lookup: CDR1 DFQATT, CDR2 SNEGSKA (reference sequence). The CDR3 is made up of 13 amino acids. The V gene end was trimmed by 6 bases and the J gene end by 2 bases; junction bases not matched to a gene: 6. DNA of the CDR3: TGCAGTGCAGATAAGACAGGGAACTATGGCTACACCTTC. Residues: CSADKTGNYGYTF.

This clonotype occurred a few times. The chain carries TRBV3-1 and TRBJ2-5, with 8 bases matching TRBD1. The CDR3 has 14 residues. Germline CDR1 and CDR2: LGHDT and YNNKEL (reference sequence). V lost 2 bases to trimming and J lost 6 bases; unmatched junction nucleotides: 5. The CDR3 DNA is TGTGCCAGCAGCCAACCAGGGGGCGAGAAGACCCAGTACTTC. Its protein is CASSQPGGEKTQYF.

Many counts were recorded for this clonotype. The chain links TRBV7-9 to TRBJ2-5; a weak D match, TRBD2 (6 bases). Per germline, CDR1 SEHNR and CDR2 FQNEAQ (reference sequence). V dropped 7 bases and J dropped 4 bases, with 19 bases sitting between them. The CDR3 totals 15 residues. The CDR3 nucleotides read TGTGCCAGCACCGCCTTCAGCGGAGGGGTAGAGACCCAGTACTTC. This codes for CASTAFSGGVETQYF.

The CDR3 DNA is TGTGCCAGTAGTATTCTGAATTCACCCCTCCACTTT. This codes for CASSILNSPLHF. This chain uses TRBV19 with TRBJ1-6; D unclear. Germline CDR1 is LNHDA and CDR2 is SQIVND (reference sequence). Trimming removed 3 bases from V and 7 bases from J, with 4 bases in between. The CDR3 is 12 residues long.

This clonotype was picked up a small number of times. This chain links TRBV30 with TRBJ1-1, with unresolved D. V lost 3 bases and J 11 bases, leaving 10 bases between the germline ends. The CDR3 is 10 residues long. Per germline, CDR1 GTSNPN and CDR2 SVGIG (reference sequence). CDR3: CAWSNPVAFF. CDR3 sequence (DNA): TGTGCCTGGAGCAACCCGGTGGCTTTCTTT.

The chain couples TRBV9 to TRBJ2-6; possibly TRBD1 or TRBD2 for D (5 bases each). Germline-derived CDR1 and CDR2 are SGDLS and YYNGEE. CDR3 length equals 16 residues. V was shortened by 4 bases and J by 2 bases, with 13 bases between the two germline ends. In DNA, the CDR3 is TGTGCCAGCAGCCCCTTCGGGGCGGCTGGGGCCAACGTCCTGACTTTC. It specifies CASSPFGAAGANVLTF.

The rearrangement uses TRBV30 and TRBJ1-6; no firm D call. CDR1 is GTSNPN, CDR2 SVGIG, per germline (reference sequence). This CDR3 has 12 amino acids. Trimming took off 4 bases at V and 11 bases at J, with 12 bases between the two ends. The chain's CDR3 is CAWNIQFAPLHF. In DNA, the CDR3 is TGTGCCTGGAATATCCAATTTGCACCCCTCCACTTT.

This clonotype was observed many times. J is TRBJ2-7 and V is TRBV6-5, with 7 bases fitting TRBD2. Germline V gives CDR1 MNHEY, CDR2 SVGAGI. J gave up 3 bases and V 0 bases, and 14 bases lay outside the gene matches. This CDR3 has 18 amino acids. The CDR3 sequence is CASSYSITIGRGVYEQYF. CDR3 sequence (DNA): TGTGCCAGCAGTTACTCGATAACAATCGGCCGGGGGGTCTACGAGCAGTACTTC.

The rearrangement joins TRBV10-2 to TRBJ2-5; the D is unclear. CDR3 length equals 13 residues. V lost 9 bases to trimming and J lost 1 base, with 12 bases between them. Germline loops: CDR1 WSHSY, CDR2 SAAADI. The CDR3 nucleotides are TGCGCCAGTAAAGACTTAATCCAAGAGACCCAGTACTTC. Its protein product is CASKDLIQETQYF.

The rearrangement uses TRBV6-4 and TRBJ1-6; maybe TRBD1 (6 bases). This CDR3 is built from 14 residues. Germline loops: CDR1 MRHNA, CDR2 SNTAGT. V was shortened by 3 bases and J by 9 bases, with 12 bases between the two germline ends. CDR3 nucleotide sequence: TGTGCCAGCAGTGAACTGGGGGCTGCTTCACCCCTCCACTTT. It yields the protein CASSELGAASPLHF.

This clonotype was detected only a few times. The chain carries TRBV9 and TRBJ2-7; TRBD1 aligns across 7 bases. V shed 2 bases, J shed 2 bases, and the junction held 4 bases outside the gene matches. This CDR3 has 14 amino acids. Per germline, CDR1 SGDLS and CDR2 YYNGEE. The CDR3 DNA sequence: TGTGCCAGCAGCGTGGGACAGCTAGCCTACGAGCAGTACTTC. Its translation: CASSVGQLAYEQYF.

The DNA for the CDR3 is TGTGCCAGCAGTTACTCTCCCAATCAGCCCCAGCATTTT. Amino acid sequence: CASSYSPNQPQHF. The V gene is TRBV6-5, the J gene TRBJ1-5; the D is unclear. CDR1 is MNHEY and CDR2 is SVGAGI in the germline V gene. V lost 0 bases and J lost 3, with 3 bases in between. The CDR3 runs to 13 residues.

This clonotype was seen many times. V and J are TRBV3-1 and TRBJ1-2; 7 bases match TRBD1. The CDR3 has 16 residues. Germline V gene lookup returns CDR1 LGHDT and CDR2 YNNKEL (reference sequence). V lost 4 bases to trimming and J lost 6 bases; unmatched junction nucleotides: 14. The CDR3 bases are TGTGCCAGCAGCCTTAAATCGACGACAGGGACCCATGGCTACACCTTC. This gives the protein CASSLKSTTGTHGYTF.